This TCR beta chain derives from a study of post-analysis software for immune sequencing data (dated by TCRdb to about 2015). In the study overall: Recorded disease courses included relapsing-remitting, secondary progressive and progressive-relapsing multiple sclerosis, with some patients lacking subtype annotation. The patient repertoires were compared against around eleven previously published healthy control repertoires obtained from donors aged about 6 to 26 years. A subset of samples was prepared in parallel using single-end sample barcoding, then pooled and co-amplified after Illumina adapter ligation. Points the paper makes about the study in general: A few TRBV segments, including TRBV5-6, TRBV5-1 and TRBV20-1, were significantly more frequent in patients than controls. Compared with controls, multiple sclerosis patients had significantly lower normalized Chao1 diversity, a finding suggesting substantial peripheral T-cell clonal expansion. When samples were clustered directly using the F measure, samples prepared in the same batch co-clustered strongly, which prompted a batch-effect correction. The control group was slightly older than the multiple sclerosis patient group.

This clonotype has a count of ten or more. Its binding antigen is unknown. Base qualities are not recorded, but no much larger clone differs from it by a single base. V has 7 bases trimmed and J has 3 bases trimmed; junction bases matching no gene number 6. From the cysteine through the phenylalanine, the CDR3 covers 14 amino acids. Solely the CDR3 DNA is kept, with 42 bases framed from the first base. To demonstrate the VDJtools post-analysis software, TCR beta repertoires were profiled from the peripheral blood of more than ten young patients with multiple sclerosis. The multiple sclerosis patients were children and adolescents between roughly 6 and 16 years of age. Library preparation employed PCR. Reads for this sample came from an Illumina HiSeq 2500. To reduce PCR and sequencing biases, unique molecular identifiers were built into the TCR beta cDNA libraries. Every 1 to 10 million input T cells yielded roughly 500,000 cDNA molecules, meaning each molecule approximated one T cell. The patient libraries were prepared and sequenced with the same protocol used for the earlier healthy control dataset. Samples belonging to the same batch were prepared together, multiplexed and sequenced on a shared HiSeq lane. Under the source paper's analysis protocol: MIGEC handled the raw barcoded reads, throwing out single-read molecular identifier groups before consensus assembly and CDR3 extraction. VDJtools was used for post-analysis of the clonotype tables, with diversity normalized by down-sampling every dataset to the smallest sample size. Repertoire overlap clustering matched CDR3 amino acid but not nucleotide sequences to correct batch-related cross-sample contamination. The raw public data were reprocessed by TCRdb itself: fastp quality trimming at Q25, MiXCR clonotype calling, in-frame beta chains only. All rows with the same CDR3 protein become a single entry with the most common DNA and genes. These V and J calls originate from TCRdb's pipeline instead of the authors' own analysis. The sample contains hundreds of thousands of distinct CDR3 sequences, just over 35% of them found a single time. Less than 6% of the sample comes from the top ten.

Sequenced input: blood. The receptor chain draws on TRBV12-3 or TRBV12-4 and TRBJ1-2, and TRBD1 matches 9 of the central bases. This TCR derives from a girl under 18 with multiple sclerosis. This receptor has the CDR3 CASNGQGRHYGYTF. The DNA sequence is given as TGTGCCAGCAATGGACAGGGGAGACACTATGGCTACACCTTC.